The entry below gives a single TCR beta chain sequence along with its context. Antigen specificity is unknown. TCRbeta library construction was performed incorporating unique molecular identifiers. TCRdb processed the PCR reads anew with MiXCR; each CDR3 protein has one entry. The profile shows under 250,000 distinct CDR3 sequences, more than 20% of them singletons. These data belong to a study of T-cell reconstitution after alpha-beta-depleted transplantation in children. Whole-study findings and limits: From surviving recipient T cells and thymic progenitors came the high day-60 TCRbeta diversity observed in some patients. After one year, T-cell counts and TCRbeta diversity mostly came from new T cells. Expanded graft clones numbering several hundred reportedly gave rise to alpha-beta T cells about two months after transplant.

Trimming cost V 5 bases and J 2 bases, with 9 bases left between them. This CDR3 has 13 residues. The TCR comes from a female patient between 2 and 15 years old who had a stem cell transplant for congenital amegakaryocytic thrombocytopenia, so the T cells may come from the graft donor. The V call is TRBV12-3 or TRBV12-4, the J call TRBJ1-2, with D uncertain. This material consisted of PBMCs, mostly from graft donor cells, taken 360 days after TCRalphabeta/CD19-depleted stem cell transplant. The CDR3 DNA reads TGTGCCAGCAGTCCCGGGATAAACTATGGCTACACCTTC. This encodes CASSPGINYGYTF.